The entry below describes one TCR beta chain. It has no known antigen specificity. No base quality information exists; no much larger clone differs at one position. Sequences MNHEY (CDR1) and SMNVEV (CDR2) are obtained from the germline V gene (reference sequence). Spanning cysteine to phenylalanine, the CDR3 consists of 19 amino acids. The kept DNA is CDR3 alone, 57 bases in frame from the first base. V and J are trimmed by 2 bases and 0 bases, and the gene matches miss 8 bases of the junction. The sample originates from a study of blood T cell repertoires in COVID-19 (dated by TCRdb to between 2020 and 2021). As for the study more broadly: The collaborator samples originated in the United States, Italy and Spain and spanned the acute and convalescent phases of COVID-19. Where available, HLA class I and class II types were taken from metadata supplied by the sample provider and were not determined by assay-based typing. Samples were obtained from the ongoing ImmuneRACE study (first 160 participants) and from 1,254 subjects provided by 6 global collaborators. The material from the prospective study consisted of cDNA or gDNA derived from T cells, B-cell-depleted T cells, or PBMCs. The sample metadata nearly always contained a de-identified subject ID, COVID-19 status, age in years and sex. The repertoires were released in a freely available public database meant as a resource for research on the immune response to SARS-CoV-2. Subjects who had been exposed to COVID-19, were actively infected with it, or had recovered from it provided the deeply sampled blood TCRbeta repertoires that made up the dataset. The full study reports these points: Clinical and demographic metadata were provided uncurated, with the amount varying by source and participant.

TCRbeta CDR3 regions were amplified from genomic DNA using the immunoSEQ Assay, a bias-controlled multiplex PCR. Per the original workflow: Nucleated cell counts per sample were estimated from amplification of reference gene primers within the assay. To quantify the absolute abundance of each unique TCRbeta CDR3 rearrangement, sequence reads were collapsed and filtered. For each sample, productive Simpson clonality was calculated by taking the square root of Simpson's diversity index across productive rearrangements. What TCRdb holds here is the immuneACCESS table cut down to in-frame rearrangements. Part of the clones is not present; checked against another copy, under half of the missing clones reflect an unresolved V gene, and the others are unexplained. That table gives V, J and clone size, and the DNA gave D and trimming. The sample table lists fewer than 75,000 clones, roughly 85% of them with a count of one. About two fifths of the sample comes from the top ten.

The collaborating institutions used their own protocols to collect whole blood in K2EDTA tubes. For TCRbeta analysis, collaborators shipped samples as frozen whole blood, isolated PBMCs, or DNA extracted from either of those sample types. The rearranged segments are TRBV27 and TRBJ2-1; 12 junctional bases match TRBD1. Sequenced: peripheral blood. This TCR was sampled from a human donor in a cohort sampled during active COVID-19. CDR3 reads: CASSLGGQGASGSYNEQFF. The nucleotide sequence reads TGTGCCAGCAGTTTAGGGGGACAGGGGGCCAGCGGCTCCTACAATGAGCAGTTCTTC.